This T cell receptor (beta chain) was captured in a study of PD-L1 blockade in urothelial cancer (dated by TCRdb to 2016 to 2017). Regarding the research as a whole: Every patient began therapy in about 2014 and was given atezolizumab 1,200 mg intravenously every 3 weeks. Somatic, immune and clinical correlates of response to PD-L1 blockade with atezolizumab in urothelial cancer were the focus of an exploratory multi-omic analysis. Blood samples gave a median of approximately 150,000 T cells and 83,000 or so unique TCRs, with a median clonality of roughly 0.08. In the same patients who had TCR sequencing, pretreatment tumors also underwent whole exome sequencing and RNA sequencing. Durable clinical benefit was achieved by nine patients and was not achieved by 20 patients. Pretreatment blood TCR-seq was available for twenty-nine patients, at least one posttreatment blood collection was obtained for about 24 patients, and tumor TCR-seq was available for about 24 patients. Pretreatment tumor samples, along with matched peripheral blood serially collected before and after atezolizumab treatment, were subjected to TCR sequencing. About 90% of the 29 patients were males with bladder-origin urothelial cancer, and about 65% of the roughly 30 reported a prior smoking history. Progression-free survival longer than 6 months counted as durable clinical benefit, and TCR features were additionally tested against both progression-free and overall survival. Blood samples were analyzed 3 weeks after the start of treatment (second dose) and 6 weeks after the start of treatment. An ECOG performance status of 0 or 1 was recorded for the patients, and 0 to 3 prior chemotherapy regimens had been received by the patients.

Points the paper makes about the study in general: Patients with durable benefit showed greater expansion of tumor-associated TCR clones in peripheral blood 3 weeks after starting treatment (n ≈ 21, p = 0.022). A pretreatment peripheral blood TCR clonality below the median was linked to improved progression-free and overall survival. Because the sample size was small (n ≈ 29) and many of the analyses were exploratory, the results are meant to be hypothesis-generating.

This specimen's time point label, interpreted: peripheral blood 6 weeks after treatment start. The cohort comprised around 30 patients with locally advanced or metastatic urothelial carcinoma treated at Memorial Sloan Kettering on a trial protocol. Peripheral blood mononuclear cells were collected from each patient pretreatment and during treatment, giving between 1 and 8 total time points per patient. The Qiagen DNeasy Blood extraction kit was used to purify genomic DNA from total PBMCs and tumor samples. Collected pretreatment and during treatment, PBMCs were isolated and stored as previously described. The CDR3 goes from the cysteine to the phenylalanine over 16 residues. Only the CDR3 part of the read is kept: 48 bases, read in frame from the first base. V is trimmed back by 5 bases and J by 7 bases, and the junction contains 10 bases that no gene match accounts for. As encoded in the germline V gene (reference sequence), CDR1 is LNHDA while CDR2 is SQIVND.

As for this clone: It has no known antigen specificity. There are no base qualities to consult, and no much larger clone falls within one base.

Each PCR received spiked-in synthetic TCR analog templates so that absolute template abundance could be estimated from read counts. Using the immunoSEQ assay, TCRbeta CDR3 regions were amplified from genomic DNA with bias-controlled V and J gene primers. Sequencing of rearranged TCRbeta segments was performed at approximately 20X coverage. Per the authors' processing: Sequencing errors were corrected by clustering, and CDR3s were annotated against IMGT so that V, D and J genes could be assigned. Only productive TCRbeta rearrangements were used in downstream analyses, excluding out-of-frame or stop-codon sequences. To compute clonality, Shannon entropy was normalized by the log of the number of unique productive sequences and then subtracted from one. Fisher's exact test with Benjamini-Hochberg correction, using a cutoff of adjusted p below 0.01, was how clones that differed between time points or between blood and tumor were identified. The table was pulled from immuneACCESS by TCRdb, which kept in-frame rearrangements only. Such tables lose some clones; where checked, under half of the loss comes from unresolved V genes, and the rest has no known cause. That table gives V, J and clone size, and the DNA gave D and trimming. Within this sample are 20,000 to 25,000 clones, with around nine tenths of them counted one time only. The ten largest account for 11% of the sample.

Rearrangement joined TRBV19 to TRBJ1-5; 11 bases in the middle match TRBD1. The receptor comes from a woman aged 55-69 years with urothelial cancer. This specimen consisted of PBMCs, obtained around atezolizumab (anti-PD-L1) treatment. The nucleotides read TGTGCCAGTAGTCCCGGGACAGGGGGTACACGGCAGCCCCAGCATTTT. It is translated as CASSPGTGGTRQPQHF.